One T cell receptor (beta chain) is described in this entry. These data belong to a study of blood T cell repertoires in COVID-19. About the research overall: Donors in the United States, Italy and Spain gave samples during acute or convalescent COVID-19. Nucleic acid was either cDNA or gDNA, and it came from T cells, B-cell-depleted T cells, or PBMCs.

In germline, CDR1 is SGHRS, CDR2 YFSETQ. This CDR3 contains 18 residues. The J segment lost 0 bases and the V segment lost 1 base, leaving 7 bases of the junction unmatched. Original handling: Reference gene primer amplification gave nucleated cell count estimates. Profiling relied on immunoSEQ multiplex PCR, and the TCRdb table lists in-frame clones only, not all of them. D and trimming were read from the DNA, whereas the V and J calls and clone size are those reported in that table. There are some 98,000 clones in the sample; 65% to 90% occur only once, and around a quarter lies in the top ten. The receptor comes from a man in his 60s with acute or convalescent COVID-19. The source material was peripheral blood. The chain combines TRBV5-1 with TRBJ1-6; the match to TRBD1 covers 7 bases. The CDR3 bases are TGCGCCAGCAGCTTGTGGGGACAGCGGAGCTCCTATAATTCACCCCTCCACTTT. Protein: CASSLWGQRSSYNSPLHF.